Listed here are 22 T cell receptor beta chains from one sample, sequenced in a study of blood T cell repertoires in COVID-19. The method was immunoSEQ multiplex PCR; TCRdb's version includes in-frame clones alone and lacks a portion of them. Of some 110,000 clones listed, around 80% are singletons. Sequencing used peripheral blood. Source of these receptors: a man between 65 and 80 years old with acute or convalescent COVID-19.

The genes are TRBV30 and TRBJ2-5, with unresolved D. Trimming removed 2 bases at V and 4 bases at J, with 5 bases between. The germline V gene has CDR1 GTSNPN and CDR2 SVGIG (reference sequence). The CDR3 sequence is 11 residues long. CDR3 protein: CAWSILETQYF. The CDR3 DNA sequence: TGTGCCTGGAGTATTCTAGAGACCCAGTACTTC.

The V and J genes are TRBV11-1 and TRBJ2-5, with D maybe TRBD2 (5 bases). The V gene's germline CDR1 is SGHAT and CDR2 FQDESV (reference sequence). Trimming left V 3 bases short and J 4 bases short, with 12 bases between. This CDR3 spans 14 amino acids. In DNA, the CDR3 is TGTGCCAGCAGCTTTCAGTCTAGCTCAGAGACCCAGTACTTC. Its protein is CASSFQSSSETQYF.

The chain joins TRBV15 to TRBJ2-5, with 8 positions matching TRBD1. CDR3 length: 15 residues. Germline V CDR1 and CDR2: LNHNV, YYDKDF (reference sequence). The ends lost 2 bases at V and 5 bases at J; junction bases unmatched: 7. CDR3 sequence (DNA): TGTGCCACCAGCAGACCCCCCAGGGGGCGGGAGACCCAGTACTTC. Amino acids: CATSRPPRGRETQYF.

The CDR3: CASSYSPGNTEAFF. CDR3 nucleotides: TGTGCCAGCAGTTACTCCCCGGGAAACACTGAAGCTTTCTTT. This chain connects TRBV6-5 to TRBJ1-1, with D uncertain. The V gene's germline CDR1 is MNHEY and CDR2 SVGAGI. This CDR3 is 14 amino acids long. V shed 0 bases and J shed 2 bases, with 7 bases lying between them.

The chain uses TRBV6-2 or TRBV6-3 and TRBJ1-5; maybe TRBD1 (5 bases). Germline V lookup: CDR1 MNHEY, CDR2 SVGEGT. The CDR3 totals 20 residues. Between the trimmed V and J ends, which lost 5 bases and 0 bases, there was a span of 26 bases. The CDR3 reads CASSKQSKVWGGYSNQPQHF. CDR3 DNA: TGTGCCAGCAGTAAACAATCGAAGGTGTGGGGGGGTTATAGCAATCAGCCCCAGCATTTT.

CDR3 amino acids: CASSSGTVQETQYF. The CDR3 DNA sequence: TGTGCCAGCAGTTCCGGGACAGTCCAAGAGACCCAGTACTTC. The V and J genes are TRBV27 and TRBJ2-5, with 7 bases identical to TRBD1. The CDR3 is 14 residues long. The V and J ends lost 4 bases and 1 base, in that order; junction bases with no gene match: 3. Germline V gene lookup returns CDR1 MNHEY and CDR2 SMNVEV (reference sequence).

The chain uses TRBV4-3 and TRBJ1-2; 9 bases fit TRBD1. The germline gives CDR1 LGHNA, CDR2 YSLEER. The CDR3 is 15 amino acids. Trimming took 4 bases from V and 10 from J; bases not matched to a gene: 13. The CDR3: CASSPEPAGQGYYTF. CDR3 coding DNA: TGCGCCAGCAGCCCCGAACCCGCGGGACAGGGCTACTACACCTTC.

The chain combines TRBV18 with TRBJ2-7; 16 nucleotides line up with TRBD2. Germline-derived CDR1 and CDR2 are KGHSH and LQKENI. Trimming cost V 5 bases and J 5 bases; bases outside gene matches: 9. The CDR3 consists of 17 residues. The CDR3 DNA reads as TGTGCCAGCTCATCGACCCCGGGACTAGCGGGAGGGAACGAGCAGTACTTC. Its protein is CASSSTPGLAGGNEQYF.

Here the CDR3 reads CASSQVAGGVNSPLHF. DNA of the CDR3: TGCGCCAGCAGCCAAGTGGCAGGGGGCGTAAATTCACCCCTCCACTTT. The V call is TRBV4-1, the J call TRBJ1-6; 8 bases map to TRBD1. In germline, CDR1 is MGHRA, CDR2 YSYEKL. The CDR3 sequence is 16 residues long. The junction had 6 bases not matched to a gene; V was cut back by 1 base and J by 7 bases.

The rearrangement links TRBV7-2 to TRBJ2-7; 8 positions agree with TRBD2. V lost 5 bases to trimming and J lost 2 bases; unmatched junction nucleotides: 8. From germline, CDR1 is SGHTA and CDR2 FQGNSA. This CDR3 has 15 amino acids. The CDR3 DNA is TGTGCCAGCAGCCCGTCGGGCGGGGGGCCCTACGAGCAGTACTTC. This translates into CASSPSGGGPYEQYF.

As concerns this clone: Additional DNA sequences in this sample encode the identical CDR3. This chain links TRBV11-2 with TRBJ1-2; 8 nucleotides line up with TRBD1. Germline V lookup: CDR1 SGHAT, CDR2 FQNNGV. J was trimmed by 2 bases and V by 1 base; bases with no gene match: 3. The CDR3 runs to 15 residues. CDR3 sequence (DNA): TGTGCCAGCAGCTTAGTTGCAGGGGGCAACTATGGCTACACCTTC. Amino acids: CASSLVAGGNYGYTF.

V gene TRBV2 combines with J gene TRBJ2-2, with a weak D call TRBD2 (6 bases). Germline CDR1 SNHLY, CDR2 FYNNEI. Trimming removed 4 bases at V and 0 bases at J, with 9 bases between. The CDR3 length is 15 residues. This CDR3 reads CASSAWGANTGELFF. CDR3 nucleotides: TGTGCCAGCAGTGCGTGGGGGGCGAACACCGGGGAGCTGTTTTTT.

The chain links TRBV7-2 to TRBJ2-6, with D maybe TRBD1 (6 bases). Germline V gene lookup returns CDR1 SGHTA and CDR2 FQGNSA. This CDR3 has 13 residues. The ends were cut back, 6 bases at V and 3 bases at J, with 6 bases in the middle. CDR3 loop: CASRDSGANVLTF. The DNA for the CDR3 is TGTGCCAGCAGGGACAGTGGGGCCAACGTCCTGACTTTC.

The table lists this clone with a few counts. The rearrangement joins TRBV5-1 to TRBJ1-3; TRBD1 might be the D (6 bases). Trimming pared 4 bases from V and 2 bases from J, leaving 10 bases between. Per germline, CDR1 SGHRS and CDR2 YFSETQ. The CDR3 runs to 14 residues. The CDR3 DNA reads TGCGCCAGCAGCCTACAGGGAACTGGAAACACCATATATTTT. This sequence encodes CASSLQGTGNTIYF. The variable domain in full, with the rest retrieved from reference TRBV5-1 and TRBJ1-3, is KAGVTQTPRYLIKTRGQQVTLSCSPISGHRSVSWYQQTPGQGLQFLFEYFSETQRNKGNFPGRFSGRQFSNSRSEMNVSTLELGDSALYLCASSLQGTGNTIYFGEGSWLTVV.

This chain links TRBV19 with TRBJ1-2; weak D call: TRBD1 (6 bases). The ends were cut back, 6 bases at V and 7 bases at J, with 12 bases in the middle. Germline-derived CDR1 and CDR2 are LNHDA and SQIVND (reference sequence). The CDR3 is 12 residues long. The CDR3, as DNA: TGTGCCAGTAGCCCAGGGGAAAGTGGCTACACCTTC. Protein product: CASSPGESGYTF.

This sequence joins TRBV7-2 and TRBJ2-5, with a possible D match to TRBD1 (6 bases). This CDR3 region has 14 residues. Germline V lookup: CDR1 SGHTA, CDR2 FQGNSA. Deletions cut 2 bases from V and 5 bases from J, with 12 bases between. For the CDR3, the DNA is TGTGCCAGCAGCTTACAACAGGGACCCGAGACCCAGTACTTC. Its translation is CASSLQQGPETQYF.

This CDR3 is CSASFRDRQPQHF. The CDR3 bases are TGCAGTGCTAGTTTCAGGGATCGTCAGCCCCAGCATTTT. The chain has TRBV20-1 and TRBJ1-5, with TRBD1 as a possible D gene (5 bases). CDR3 size: 13 residues. Between the trimmed V and J ends, which lost 3 bases and 6 bases, there was a span of 12 bases. Germline CDR1 reads DFQATT; CDR2 reads SNEGSKA (reference sequence).

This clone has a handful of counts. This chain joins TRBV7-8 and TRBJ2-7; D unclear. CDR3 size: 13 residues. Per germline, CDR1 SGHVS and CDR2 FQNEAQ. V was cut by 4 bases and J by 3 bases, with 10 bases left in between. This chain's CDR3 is CASSWIAHYEQYF. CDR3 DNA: TGTGCCAGCAGCTGGATAGCTCACTACGAGCAGTACTTC.

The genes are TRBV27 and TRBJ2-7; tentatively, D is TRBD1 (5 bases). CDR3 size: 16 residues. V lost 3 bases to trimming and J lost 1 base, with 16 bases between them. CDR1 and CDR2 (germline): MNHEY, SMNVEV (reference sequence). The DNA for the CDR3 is TGTGCCAGCAGTTTTTACCCCCAGGGATCTTCCTACGAGCAGTACTTC. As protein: CASSFYPQGSSYEQYF.

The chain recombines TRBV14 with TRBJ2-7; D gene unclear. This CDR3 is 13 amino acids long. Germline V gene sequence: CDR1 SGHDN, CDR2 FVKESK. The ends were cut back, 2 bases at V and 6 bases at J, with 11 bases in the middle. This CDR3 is CASSQYRVGEQYF. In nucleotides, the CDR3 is TGTGCCAGCAGCCAATATCGGGTCGGCGAGCAGTACTTC.

The CDR3 loop reads CASSLSEREQYF. As DNA, the CDR3 is TGTGCCAGCAGTTTGTCGGAGCGCGAGCAGTACTTC. The chain joins TRBV28 to TRBJ2-7; the D is unclear. CDR1 is MDHEN and CDR2 is SYDVKM in the germline V gene. There are 12 residues in the CDR3. Trimming took 3 bases from V and 6 from J, leaving 9 bases between them.

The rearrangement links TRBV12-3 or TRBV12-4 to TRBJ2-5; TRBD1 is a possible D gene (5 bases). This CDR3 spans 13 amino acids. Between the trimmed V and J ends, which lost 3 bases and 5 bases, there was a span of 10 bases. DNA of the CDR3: TGTGCCAGCAGTTTCTCAGGGTGGGAGACCCAGTACTTC. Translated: CASSFSGWETQYF.